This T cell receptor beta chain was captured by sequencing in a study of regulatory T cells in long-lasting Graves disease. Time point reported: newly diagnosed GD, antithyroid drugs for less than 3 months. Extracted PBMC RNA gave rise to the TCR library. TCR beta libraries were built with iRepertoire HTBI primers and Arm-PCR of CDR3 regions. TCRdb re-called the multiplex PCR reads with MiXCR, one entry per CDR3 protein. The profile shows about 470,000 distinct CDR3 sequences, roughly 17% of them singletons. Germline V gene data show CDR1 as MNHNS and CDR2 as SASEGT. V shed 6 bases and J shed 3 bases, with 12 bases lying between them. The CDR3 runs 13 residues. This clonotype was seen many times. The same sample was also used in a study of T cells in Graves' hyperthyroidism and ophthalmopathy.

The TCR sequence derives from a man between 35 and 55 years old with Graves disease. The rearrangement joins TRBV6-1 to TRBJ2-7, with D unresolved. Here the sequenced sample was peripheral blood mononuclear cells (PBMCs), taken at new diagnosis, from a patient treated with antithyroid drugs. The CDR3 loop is CASRPANNYEQYF. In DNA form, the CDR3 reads TGTGCCAGCAGGCCCGCAAACAACTACGAGCAGTACTTC.